The rows below give T cell receptor beta chains drawn from one sample of a study of T cell responses to AZD1222 COVID-19 vaccine. Sequencing was performed with immunoSEQ multiplex PCR; in TCRdb, only in-frame clones are kept and a portion is missing. The data show about 120,000 clones, 86% seen once. The starting material was peripheral blood, obtained 28 days after the second AZD1222 dose. The receptors originated from an adult who received the AZD1222 COVID-19 vaccine. Each CDR3 is given with its conserved first and last residue. The D gene is left open where the match is weak. Rows give clone size only sometimes, using once, few, many, or a class for an expanded clone.

. . TRBJ2-3 TRBV3-1/TRBV3-2 TGTGCCAGCAGCCCCAAGGTTTACTGGCAATTTAGCACAGATACGCAGTATTTT CASSPKVYWQFSTDTQYF
. . TRBJ2-7 TRBV27 TGTGCCAGCAGTTTACGGCGTAGTGCCGAGCAGTACTTC CASSLRRSAEQYF
. . TRBJ1-6 TRBV3-1/TRBV3-2 TGTGCCAGCAGCCAGTGGCTTCCCATTTCACATCATAATTCACCCCTCCACTTT CASSQWLPISHHNSPLHF
. . TRBJ1-1 TRBV12-5 TGTGCTAGTGGTTTGGTACCCGGTTTCACTGAAGCTTTCTTT CASGLVPGFTEAFF
. TRBD1 TRBJ2-3 TRBV30 TGTGCCTGGAATAAAGACAGGGAAGATACGCAGTATTTT CAWNKDREDTQYF
. TRBD2 TRBJ2-5 TRBV6-2/TRBV6-3 TGTGCCAGCAGTTACTCGCTCCAAGCGGGAGAAGAACAAGAGACCCAGTACTTC CASSYSLQAGEEQETQYF
. TRBD1 TRBJ1-5 TRBV4-2 TGTGCCAGCAGCCGTTTCGGACAGGGGGCGAATCAGCCCCAGCATTTT CASSRFGQGANQPQHF
. TRBD2 TRBJ2-1 TRBV9 TGTGCCAGCAGCGTATTAGCGGGCACAGACAATGAGCAGTTCTTC CASSVLAGTDNEQFF
. . TRBJ2-6 TRBV5-4 TGTGCCAGCAGCCACCTTCAGGGCCTTAGCTCTGGGGCCAACGTCCTGACTTTC CASSHLQGLSSGANVLTF
. . TRBJ2-1 TRBV11-3 TGTGCCAGCAGCGCGAGTGGGACCCCCTACAATGAGCAGTTCTTC CASSASGTPYNEQFF
. . TRBJ1-2 TRBV3-1/TRBV3-2 TGTGCCAGCAGCCAAGATGTGCTCCGCTCCACGAGGGCTAACTATGGCTACACCTTC CASSQDVLRSTRANYGYTF
. . TRBJ1-6 TRBV4-1 TGCGCCAGCAGCGGGGGACAAGGGGTACTGGGGCCTAATTCACCCCTCCACTTT CASSGGQGVLGPNSPLHF
. . TRBJ1-3 TRBV6-5 TGTGCCAGCAGGGAGGCTGGAAACACCATATATTTT CASREAGNTIYF
. TRBD2 TRBJ2-1 TRBV6-6 TGTGCCATTCCGAATGGGAGGGTCTACAATGAGCAGTTCTTC CAIPNGRVYNEQFF
. . TRBJ2-5 TRBV7-3 TGTGCCAGCAGCTTTACTACCGTCGGGACCCAGTACTTC CASSFTTVGTQYF
. . TRBJ1-4 TRBV6-5 TGTGCCAGCACCCAGAGAGGAACTAATGAAAAACTGTTTTTT CASTQRGTNEKLFF
. . TRBJ1-2 TRBV27 TGTGCCAGCAGTCCCCGCGTAGTGGGGGGCTACACCTTC CASSPRVVGGYTF
. . TRBJ2-2 TRBV28 TGTGCCAGCGCCCAGGGGAACACCGGGGAGCTGTTTTTT CASAQGNTGELFF
few . TRBJ2-7 TRBV11-2 TGTGCCAGCAGCTTAGGGTTGGACTCCTACGAGCAGTACTTC CASSLGLDSYEQYF
. . TRBJ1-4 TRBV6-1 TGTGCCAGCAGTGAATCACAGGAGCGAAAACTGTTTTTT CASSESQERKLFF
few . TRBJ2-3 TRBV6-5 TGTGCCAGCAGCCCCGGACAGAATACGCAGTATTTT CASSPGQNTQYF
. . TRBJ1-3 TRBV3-1/TRBV3-2 TGTGCCAGCAGCCAAACAGGGGGAAACACCATATATTTT CASSQTGGNTIYF
. . TRBJ2-1 TRBV5-6 TGTGCCAGCGGGGGACTGAATAATGAGCAGTTCTTC CASGGLNNEQFF
. TRBD1 TRBJ1-1 TRBV18 TGTGCCAGCTCACACGAGACAGGGGAATGGGAGACTGAAGCTTTCTTT CASSHETGEWETEAFF
. . TRBJ1-3 TRBV30 TGTGCCTGGAGTGTCGAAACTGGAAACACCATATATTTT CAWSVETGNTIYF
. TRBD1 TRBJ1-1 TRBV6-5 TGTGCCAGCAGTTACTTTTCCGGGACAGGTAACACTGAAGCTTTCTTT CASSYFSGTGNTEAFF
once TRBD2 TRBJ2-3 TRBV6-5 TGTGCCAGCAGTCCGGACCGGGGGGCAGATACGCAGTATTTT CASSPDRGADTQYF
. . TRBJ2-5 TRBV18 TGTGCCAGCTCGCTTGGGATCGAGGAGACCCAGTACTTC CASSLGIEETQYF
once . TRBJ1-2 TRBV18 TGTGCCAGCTCACCAGCCTACAGGGATGGCTACACCTTC CASSPAYRDGYTF
. TRBD1 TRBJ2-7 TRBV5-1 TGCGCCAGCAGCCTGAACCCGGCGGGACAGGGACCCTACGAGCAGTACTTC CASSLNPAGQGPYEQYF
. . TRBJ2-5 TRBV18 TGTGCCAGCTCACCTGGGACGGCGGAGACCCAGTACTTC CASSPGTAETQYF
few . TRBJ2-2 TRBV14 TGTGCCAGCAGCCAAGTAACGTTAAACACCGGGGAGCTGTTTTTT CASSQVTLNTGELFF
. TRBD2 TRBJ2-3 TRBV7-8 TGTGCCAGCAGCTTAGCTCTAGCGGGGGAAGATACGCAGTATTTT CASSLALAGEDTQYF
. . TRBJ2-5 TRBV5-4 TGTGCCAGCAGCTTGGGATACCAAGAGACCCAGTACTTC CASSLGYQETQYF
. . TRBJ1-2 TRBV6-4 TGTGCCAGCAGTCAAACTCTCACGGGGCTCTATGGCTACACCTTC CASSQTLTGLYGYTF
. TRBD1 TRBJ2-2 TRBV28 TGTGCCAGCATCGGACAGGGACACACCGGGGAGCTGTTTTTT CASIGQGHTGELFF
. . TRBJ1-2 TRBV27 TGTGCCAGCAGTTTCCCCGGACAGTCCTGGGAAGACTATGGCTACACCTTC CASSFPGQSWEDYGYTF
. . TRBJ1-1 TRBV24-1 TGTGCCACCAGACGTGCGGGGGGTGGTGAAGCTTTCTTT CATRRAGGGEAFF
. . TRBJ1-1 TRBV6-5 TGTGCCAGCAGACGGAGGGCCACCGTCTTTACTGAAGCTTTCTTT CASRRRATVFTEAFF
. . TRBJ1-2 TRBV6-2/TRBV6-3 TGTGCCAGCAGTTACTCGATGGAAAACAACTATGGCTACACCTTC CASSYSMENNYGYTF
. TRBD1 TRBJ2-5 TRBV9 TGTGCCAGCAGCGACCCCCGGGTGGCGACAGGGGAGAGGCAAGAGACCCAGTACTTC CASSDPRVATGERQETQYF
once . TRBJ2-7 TRBV27 TGTGCCAGCAGTCCTACCCCCACAGGGACGTACGAGCAGTACTTC CASSPTPTGTYEQYF
. . TRBJ2-1 TRBV4-3 TGCGCCAGCAGCCAAGAGTGGGTGCTAGGCGGGGAGAGCTCCTACAATGAGCAGTTCTTC CASSQEWVLGGESSYNEQFF
. . TRBJ2-1 TRBV10-2 TGCGCCAGCAGATCCAGCGAGGACAATGAGCAGTTCTTC CASRSSEDNEQFF
. . TRBJ2-3 TRBV6-2/TRBV6-3 TGTGCCAGCAGTTACGGGCCAAACGCAGATACGCAGTATTTT CASSYGPNADTQYF
. . TRBJ1-1 TRBV5-1 TGCGCCAGCAGCTTAAACGGTGAAGCTTTCTTT CASSLNGEAFF
. TRBD1 TRBJ2-1 TRBV7-9 TGTGCCAGCAGCGCCGGGACAGGGTACAATGAGCAGTTCTTC CASSAGTGYNEQFF
. . TRBJ1-1 TRBV6-2/TRBV6-3 TGTGCCAGCAGTTACAGGGTTGCGAACACTGAAGCTTTCTTT CASSYRVANTEAFF
. . TRBJ2-5 TRBV6-1 TGTGCCAGCAGTGAAGTAAAGAATCCAATTCAAGAGACCCAGTACTTC CASSEVKNPIQETQYF
few TRBD1 TRBJ1-4 TRBV28 TGTGCCAGCAGTTCCGGGACAGGGCCGAATGAAAAACTGTTTTTT CASSSGTGPNEKLFF
. TRBD1 TRBJ1-5 TRBV19 TGTGCCAGTAGTATGGGACAGCGTGTTGAGCCCCAGCATTTT CASSMGQRVEPQHF
. . TRBJ2-1 TRBV4-1 TGCGCCAGCAGCCAAGATAATGTTGACAGATCCTCCTACAATGAGCAGTTCTTC CASSQDNVDRSSYNEQFF
. . TRBJ1-2 TRBV7-9 TGTGCCAGCAGCCCAAAGGACACAGGGAGCGGCTACACCTTC CASSPKDTGSGYTF
. . TRBJ2-3 TRBV12-3/TRBV12-4 TGTGCCAGCCTAACCCGAGCAGATACGCAGTATTTT CASLTRADTQYF
. . TRBJ1-2 TRBV10-3 TGTGCCATCAGTGAGTCGGGCGATTACTATGGCTACACCTTC CAISESGDYYGYTF
. . TRBJ1-2 TRBV7-2 TGTGCCAGCAGCCCGGGGGCAGGGAGGAGTGGCTACACCTTC CASSPGAGRSGYTF